The rows below give T cell receptor beta chains drawn from one sample of a study of identical twins. TCRdb reprocessed the 5' RACE reads via MiXCR and lists one record per CDR3 protein. The sample holds about 1.7 million distinct CDR3 sequences, less than 35% seen once. The sample consisted of cord blood. These receptor sequences come from a newborn girl in good health. CDR3s include the opening cysteine and the closing phenylalanine or tryptophan. The D gene is left open where the match is weak.

v_call d_call cdr3_aa
TRBV4-2 TRBD1 CASSQSGPGQGNEKLFF
TRBV14 . CASSRLDWLNQPQHF
TRBV27 TRBD1 CASSLLPPFQGAQGETQYF
TRBV20-1 . CSGLHREGTEAFF
TRBV5-1 TRBD1 CASIGGGTGGADTQYF
TRBV20-1 TRBD1 CSATPGQGYEQYF
TRBV10-2 . CASSHPEGGYTF
TRBV24-1 TRBD1 CATSDFGTGYNEQFF
TRBV30 TRBD2 CAWSVRASGQETQYF
TRBV27 . CASSPPHRFDEQFF
TRBV7-9 . CASSSTPPEQETQYF
TRBV20-1 . CSARVAGDYGYTF
TRBV5-1 . CASRGPAGYGSPHF
TRBV6-5 . CASSSNLADTQYF
TRBV28 . CASSLGRTDMLYF
TRBV4-1 TRBD1 CASSLTGIYERTYNEQYF
TRBV7-8 TRBD2 CASSYDLAGGYNEQYF